The 21 T cell receptor beta chains in this list originate from one sample, sequenced in a study of shared clonotypes between healthy human individuals. Clones were sequenced by immunoSEQ multiplex PCR, and TCRdb holds only the in-frame ones, with some missing. The table has roughly 2.1 million clones, 93% seen once. Naivety among CD8 cells was defined by CD45RO negativity and positive CCR7 selection, thereby excluding terminally differentiated effector memory CD45RA+ cells. Source material: naive CD8+ T cells from PBMCs. The receptor source for this set is a young man in good health. Some clones in this sample may be carry-over from other donors' samples.

V is TRBV5-1 and J is TRBJ1-1; perhaps TRBD1 as D (5 bases). In germline, CDR1 is SGHRS, CDR2 YFSETQ. V lost 3 bases and J lost 0, with 9 bases in between. The CDR3 totals 14 residues. The chain's CDR3 is CASSYRGLNTEAFF. The CDR3 DNA follows: TGCGCCAGCAGCTACCGGGGCCTGAACACTGAAGCTTTCTTT.

With respect to this clone: Other DNA sequences within the sample encode an identical CDR3. This sequence joins TRBV5-1 and TRBJ2-7; D not resolved. CDR3 length: 13 amino acids. Per the germline V gene, CDR1 is SGHRS and CDR2 is YFSETQ. Deletions cut 2 bases from V and 2 bases from J, with 8 bases between. DNA for the CDR3: TGCGCCAGCAGCTTCGGTGAGACCTACGAGCAGTACTTC. It translates to CASSFGETYEQYF.

Note on this clone: An end of the junction does not agree with germline; a read error may underlie this. The chain links TRBV9 to TRBJ1-2, with no clear D. Germline CDR1 SGDLS, CDR2 YYNGEE. This CDR3 is built from 13 residues. CDR3 nucleotide sequence: TGTGTCAGCAGCTCCCGGGAGGACTATGGCTACACCTTC. Encoded protein: CVSSSREDYGYTF.

The chain recombines TRBV30 with TRBJ1-3, with unresolved D. CDR3 length: 14 residues. V gave up 5 bases and J gave up 6 bases, with 17 bases separating them. Per germline, CDR1 GTSNPN and CDR2 SVGIG (reference sequence). The DNA for the CDR3 is TGTGCCTGGGGGATCGACTCCGTTTCAAACACCATATATTTT. It translates to CAWGIDSVSNTIYF.

The chain joins TRBV6-1 to TRBJ2-5, with TRBD1 matching 9 bases. V shed 3 bases, J shed 4 bases, and the junction held 6 bases outside the gene matches. There are 15 residues in the CDR3. The germline V gene has CDR1 MNHNS and CDR2 SASEGT. The CDR3 is CASSEGWGQGETQYF. CDR3 DNA sequence: TGTGCCAGCAGTGAGGGCTGGGGACAGGGAGAGACCCAGTACTTC.

The chain uses TRBV9 and TRBJ2-2; possibly TRBD1 or TRBD2 for D (6 bases each). V shed 2 bases and J shed 6 bases, with 14 bases lying between them. Germline CDR1 is SGDLS and CDR2 is YYNGEE. The CDR3 is 15 amino acids. The DNA for the CDR3 is TGTGCCAGCAGCGTTACAGGGCGGGGCCCCGGGGAGCTGTTTTTT. Translation: CASSVTGRGPGELFF. The variable domain in full, with the rest retrieved from reference TRBV9 and TRBJ2-2, is DSGVTQTPKHLITATGQRVTLRCSPRSGDLSVYWYQQSLDQGLQFLIQYYNGEERAKGNILERFSAQQFPDLHSELNLSSLELGDSALYFCASSVTGRGPGELFFGEGSRLTVL.

This rearrangement joins TRBV27 to TRBJ2-2, with 8 bases matching TRBD2. V lost 7 bases and J lost 5; bases outside the gene matches: 15. This CDR3 region has 17 residues. Germline values: CDR1 MNHEY, CDR2 SMNVEV (reference sequence). Here the CDR3 reads CASKRRVAGGKTGELFF. Written as DNA, the CDR3 is TGTGCCAGCAAGAGACGGGTGGCGGGGGGTAAGACCGGGGAGCTGTTTTTT.

V gene TRBV10-3 combines with J gene TRBJ2-7; D call uncertain. The CDR3 consists of 13 residues. From germline, CDR1 is ENHRY and CDR2 SYGVKD. V lost 10 bases to trimming and J lost 6 bases, with 19 bases between them. CDR3 sequence reads: CATADLPRPEQYF. The CDR3 bases are TGTGCCACCGCGGACCTCCCAAGGCCCGAGCAGTACTTC.

The V call is TRBV4-3, the J call TRBJ2-1, with D uncertain. Germline V gives CDR1 LGHNA, CDR2 YSLEER. V gave up 2 bases and J gave up 4 bases, with 12 bases separating them. The CDR3 is 15 residues long. CDR3 residues: CASSQRNTNYNEQFF. The CDR3 DNA follows: TGCGCCAGCAGCCAACGAAATACTAATTACAATGAGCAGTTCTTC.

This sequence joins TRBV28 and TRBJ1-5; TRBD1 might be the D (5 bases). Germline-derived CDR1 and CDR2 are MDHEN and SYDVKM. The V end lost 6 bases, the J end lost 4 bases, and 19 bases lay between the germline ends. The CDR3 loop spans 16 amino acids. CDR3 sequence (DNA): TGTGCCAGCAGCTCTGACAGTCTAACTTCTAATCAGCCCCAGCATTTT. Its protein is CASSSDSLTSNQPQHF.

The chain links TRBV28 to TRBJ1-4; D remains ambiguous. Trimming removed 6 bases at V and 4 bases at J, with 9 bases between. From germline, CDR1 is MDHEN and CDR2 SYDVKM. The CDR3 spans 13 residues. The CDR3 DNA sequence: TGTGCCAGCAGCCGTGGGGTTAATGAAAAACTGTTTTTT. Translating gives CASSRGVNEKLFF.

The chain is built from TRBV7-3 and TRBJ2-2, with no clear D. Trimming took off 2 bases at V and 0 bases at J, with 10 bases between the two ends. Germline V gives CDR1 SGHTA, CDR2 FQGTGA. CDR3 length: 16 amino acids. CDR3 bases: TGTGCCAGCAGCTTACGGCAGACTGCGAACACCGGGGAGCTGTTTTTT. It specifies CASSLRQTANTGELFF.

The genes are TRBV27 and TRBJ2-7; D remains ambiguous. Germline CDR1 and CDR2: MNHEY and SMNVEV (reference sequence). This CDR3 is 14 amino acids long. Trimming cost V 2 bases and J 0 bases, with 8 bases left between them. For the CDR3, the DNA is TGTGCCAGCAGTTTAACCGCGGACTCCTACGAGCAGTACTTC. Translated, it gives CASSLTADSYEQYF.

The chain employs TRBV19 and TRBJ2-5; the D gene could be TRBD1 or TRBD2 (9 bases each). Trimming took off 7 bases at V and 4 bases at J, with 19 bases between the two ends. CDR3 length equals 15 residues. Germline V gene data show CDR1 as LNHDA and CDR2 as SQIVND (reference sequence). CDR3 residues: CASMVTGGLAETQYF. The CDR3 DNA reads as TGTGCCAGTATGGTGACAGGGGGACTAGCAGAGACCCAGTACTTC.

The gene calls are TRBV13 and TRBJ2-7; 10 bases agree with TRBD2. The CDR3 spans 16 residues. V gave up 0 bases and J gave up 2 bases; unmatched junction bases: 4. CDR1 PRHDT and CDR2 FYEKMQ come from the germline V gene (reference sequence). CDR3 DNA sequence: TGTGCCAGCAGCTTAGGGACTAGCGGGTCCCCCTACGAGCAGTACTTC. Translated, it gives CASSLGTSGSPYEQYF. Together with reference TRBV13 and TRBJ2-7, the CDR3 gives the full variable domain: AAGVIQSPRHLIKEKRETATLKCYPIPRHDTVYWYQQGPGQDPQFLISFYEKMQSDKGSIPDRFSAQQFSDYHSELNMSSLELGDSALYFCASSLGTSGSPYEQYFGPGTRLTVT.

The chain joins TRBV27 to TRBJ2-1; 10 positions agree with TRBD2. This CDR3 has 16 residues. Trimming took 4 bases from V and 4 from J; bases not matched to a gene: 7. CDR1 and CDR2 (germline): MNHEY, SMNVEV (reference sequence). The DNA for the CDR3 is TGTGCCAGCAGTTCCTTACTAGCGGGGAAGTACAATGAGCAGTTCTTC. It specifies CASSSLLAGKYNEQFF.

The chain has TRBV25-1 and TRBJ1-5; D not certain. The V end lost 2 bases, the J end lost 3 bases, and 2 bases lay between the germline ends. Germline CDR1 is MGHDK and CDR2 is SYGVNS. CDR3 length equals 12 residues. The CDR3 bases are TGTGCCAGCAGTGAAATCAATCAGCCCCAGCATTTT. Residues: CASSEINQPQHF.

This clone has only a few counts. V usage is TRBV9 and J usage is TRBJ1-1; TRBD1 might be the D (5 bases). The CDR3 runs 15 residues. Germline values: CDR1 SGDLS, CDR2 YYNGEE. V was trimmed by 3 bases and J by 1 base, leaving 13 bases between them. The chain's CDR3 is CASSAAGRTNTEAFF. CDR3 coding DNA: TGTGCCAGCAGCGCGGCGGGACGGACGAACACTGAAGCTTTCTTT. Using reference TRBV9 and TRBJ1-1 for the parts outside the CDR3, the full variable domain is DSGVTQTPKHLITATGQRVTLRCSPRSGDLSVYWYQQSLDQGLQFLIQYYNGEERAKGNILERFSAQQFPDLHSELNLSSLELGDSALYFCASSAAGRTNTEAFFGQGTRLTVV.

Points on this clone: This sample includes further DNA sequences coding for the same CDR3. This chain uses TRBV19 with TRBJ1-1, with D perhaps matching TRBD1 (5 bases). Trimming stripped 2 bases from V and 1 base from J, with 5 bases between. This CDR3 contains 13 residues. Germline lookup yields CDR1 LNHDA and CDR2 SQIVND (reference sequence). CDR3 sequence reads: CASSITGNTEAFF. In DNA form, the CDR3 reads TGTGCCAGTAGTATAACAGGGAACACTGAAGCTTTCTTT.

This chain links TRBV7-6 with TRBJ1-1; D is perhaps TRBD1 (6 bases). The CDR3 totals 15 residues. Germline V gene lookup returns CDR1 SGHVS and CDR2 FNYEAQ. Trimming stripped 5 bases from V and 0 bases from J, with 13 bases between. DNA for the CDR3: TGTGCCAGCAGCCCCGTAGGGGGAGTGAACACTGAAGCTTTCTTT. Translating gives CASSPVGGVNTEAFF.

The chain has TRBV9 and TRBJ2-1; perhaps D is TRBD1 or TRBD2 (5 bases each). This CDR3 comprises 15 residues. V lost 3 bases and J 8 bases, leaving 18 bases between the germline ends. Germline V gene sequence: CDR1 SGDLS, CDR2 YYNGEE. CDR3 coding DNA: TGTGCCAGCAGCGGGGACCGCCCACCCGGAGATGAGCAGTTCTTC. Protein product: CASSGDRPPGDEQFF. Variable domain in full (rest from reference TRBV9 and TRBJ2-1): DSGVTQTPKHLITATGQRVTLRCSPRSGDLSVYWYQQSLDQGLQFLIQYYNGEERAKGNILERFSAQQFPDLHSELNLSSLELGDSALYFCASSGDRPPGDEQFFGPGTRLTVL.